The 23 T cell receptor beta chains presented below share a single source sample, sequenced in a study of blood T cell repertoires in COVID-19 (dated by TCRdb to 2020 to 2022). The method behind the library was the immunoSEQ multiplex PCR assay. Here the immuneACCESS table is served through TCRdb, limited to in-frame sequences with V and J called. Missing clones are a known gap in these copies; in checked studies unresolved V genes cover under half, and the rest lacks a known reason. The sample table records 140,000 to 150,000 clones; approximately 88% of these occur just once. In total, the top ten clones hold under 12% of the sample. Sequencing was carried out using peripheral blood. All receptors derive from a man in his 60s with active or convalescent COVID-19.

This clone appeared once. The chain carries TRBV19 and TRBJ2-5; 8 nucleotides agree with TRBD2. CDR1 and CDR2 (germline): LNHDA, SQIVND (reference sequence). This CDR3 is 16 amino acids long. Trimming at V came to 6 bases and at J to 4 bases, leaving 13 bases not matched to a gene. CDR3 DNA: TGTGCCAGTAGCGAGACAGCGGGAGTATTAGGAGAGACCCAGTACTTC. The encoded protein is CASSETAGVLGETQYF.

The V and J genes are TRBV6-6 and TRBJ2-2; the D gene is possibly TRBD2 (6 bases). The ends were cut back, 7 bases at V and 1 base at J, with 16 bases in the middle. Per germline, CDR1 MNHNY and CDR2 SVGAGI (reference sequence). CDR3 size: 16 residues. In DNA form, the CDR3 reads TGTGCCAGCACTCTGTGGGGGGATCAGAACACCGGGGAGCTGTTTTTT. It yields the protein CASTLWGDQNTGELFF.

CDR3 sequence (DNA): TGTGCCATATCAAATTCAGGGGGCCCAGAGACCCAGTACTTC. Residues: CAISNSGGPETQYF. The chain combines TRBV10-3 with TRBJ2-5; 8 nucleotides line up with TRBD1. CDR1 is ENHRY and CDR2 is SYGVKD in the germline V gene. With 9 bases clipped from V and 4 bases from J, the junction kept 10 bases outside the gene matches. This CDR3 contains 14 residues.

V usage is TRBV19 and J usage is TRBJ1-2; 10 bases map to TRBD1. Germline CDR1 and CDR2: LNHDA and SQIVND (reference sequence). The CDR3 runs 15 residues. V lost 4 bases and J lost 1; bases outside the gene matches: 3. The CDR3 spells CASSTRDRGNYGYTF. CDR3 sequence (DNA): TGTGCCAGTAGTACCCGGGACAGGGGTAACTATGGCTACACCTTC.

V usage is TRBV18 and J usage is TRBJ2-3, with 9 bases fitting TRBD2. Looked up from germline, CDR1 is KGHSH and CDR2 is LQKENI. Losses at the gene ends were 2 bases for V and 3 bases for J; bases not matched to a gene: 6. The CDR3 totals 16 residues. CDR3 nucleotide sequence: TGTGCCAGCTCACCAAGACTAGCGGAATTAACAGATACGCAGTATTTT. As protein: CASSPRLAELTDTQYF.

This clone came up once. The J gene is TRBJ2-5, the V gene TRBV29-1; 7 bases map to TRBD2. The CDR3 extends over 16 amino acids. The J segment lost 2 bases and the V segment lost 4 bases, leaving 13 bases of the junction unmatched. Germline V gene lookup returns CDR1 SQVTM and CDR2 ANQGSEA. The CDR3 is CSVAENLVSGQETQYF. The CDR3 DNA sequence: TGCAGCGTTGCGGAGAATCTGGTTAGCGGGCAAGAGACCCAGTACTTC.

The J gene is TRBJ2-7, the V gene TRBV4-1, with TRBD1 identical over 8 bases. Germline V gene sequence: CDR1 MGHRA, CDR2 YSYEKL. V was clipped by 1 base and J by 3 bases; unmatched bases: 5. The CDR3 extends over 15 amino acids. CDR3 region: CASSQVPTGGYEQYF. The CDR3 DNA reads as TGCGCCAGCAGCCAAGTCCCCACAGGGGGCTACGAGCAGTACTTC.

This chain connects TRBV19 to TRBJ1-2, with 8 bases that match TRBD1. J gave up 4 bases and V 7 bases, and 11 bases lay outside the gene matches. The germline V gene encodes CDR1 LNHDA and CDR2 SQIVND (reference sequence). The CDR3 consists of 15 residues. DNA for the CDR3: TGTGCCAGTACCCCCGACCAGGGGGCAGGCTATGGCTACACCTTC. The encoded protein is CASTPDQGAGYGYTF.

The CDR3 sequence: CASSPPTAGGPYEQYF. The CDR3 DNA reads TGTGCCAGCAGCCCCCCCACCGCGGGAGGGCCCTACGAGCAGTACTTC. The chain carries TRBV5-4 and TRBJ2-7, with 9 bases identical to TRBD2. Germline loops: CDR1 SGHNT, CDR2 YYREEE (reference sequence). The CDR3 runs to 16 residues. The junction had 10 bases not matched to a gene; V was cut back by 4 bases and J by 2 bases.

This clone is a singleton in its sample. The CDR3 bases are TGTGCCAGTAGTATCCTGAGTACGAGGAACGATGAAGCTTTCTTT. Translating it yields CASSILSTRNDEAFF. The V call is TRBV19, the J call TRBJ1-1; unclear D gene. The length of the CDR3 is 15 residues. V was pared by 3 bases and J by 7 bases, with 18 bases between. Germline V gives CDR1 LNHDA, CDR2 SQIVND (reference sequence).

The chain links TRBV2 to TRBJ1-5; D remains unclear. This CDR3 has 16 residues. From germline, CDR1 is SNHLY and CDR2 FYNNEI. Trimming stripped 2 bases from V and 3 bases from J, with 14 bases between. CDR3 region: CASSERGREINQPQHF. The CDR3 nucleotides are TGTGCCAGCAGTGAAAGAGGCAGAGAAATCAATCAGCCCCAGCATTTT.

The chain has TRBV6-2 or TRBV6-3 and TRBJ2-2, with TRBD2 matching 8 bases. J gave up 3 bases and V 5 bases, and 14 bases lay outside the gene matches. Per germline, CDR1 MNHEY and CDR2 SVGEGT. This CDR3 has 18 amino acids. The CDR3: CASSNSREGPQDTGELFF. CDR3 nucleotides: TGTGCCAGCAGTAATTCTCGGGAGGGCCCCCAGGACACCGGGGAGCTGTTTTTT.

This clone was recorded a few times. The V call is TRBV6-5, the J call TRBJ2-4; 7 bases fit TRBD1. This CDR3 is 14 amino acids long. Germline CDR1 reads MNHEY; CDR2 reads SVGAGI. V shed 6 bases and J 5 bases; nucleotides not matched to a gene: 7. CDR3 region: CASRMTGSQNIQYF. The CDR3 DNA follows: TGTGCCAGCAGAATGACAGGGTCTCAAAACATTCAGTACTTC.

This sequence joins TRBV29-1 and TRBJ1-1; 7 bases fit TRBD1. This CDR3 is 11 amino acids long. Germline V gives CDR1 SQVTM, CDR2 ANQGSEA. V lost 7 bases to trimming and J lost 7 bases; unmatched junction nucleotides: 6. CDR3 nucleotide sequence: TGCAGCGCTGTCGGGACAGTTGAAGCTTTCTTT. This translates into CSAVGTVEAFF.

The count of this clone is one. The CDR3: CASSDHQGAGANVLTF. The CDR3 DNA follows: TGTGCCAGCAGCGATCACCAGGGGGCCGGGGCCAACGTCCTGACTTTC. The chain uses TRBV9 and TRBJ2-6, with TRBD1 matching over 8 bases. This CDR3 comprises 16 residues. CDR1 SGDLS and CDR2 YYNGEE come from the germline V gene. V lost 3 bases and J lost 4; bases outside the gene matches: 6.

Here the CDR3 reads CASSVFPTGVSEQYF. DNA for the CDR3: TGTGCCAGTAGTGTATTTCCGACAGGCGTGTCGGAGCAGTACTTC. The V and J genes are TRBV19 and TRBJ2-7; tentative D call: TRBD1 (6 bases). The CDR3 loop spans 15 amino acids. V shed 5 bases and J shed 7 bases, with 21 bases lying between them. Germline CDR1 LNHDA, CDR2 SQIVND (reference sequence).

This clone was picked up one time. This chain uses TRBV23-1 with TRBJ1-5; D not resolved. TRBV23-1 counts as an open reading frame of uncertain function. The CDR3 spans 15 residues. V gave up 5 bases and J gave up 0 bases, with 11 bases separating them. CDR3 region: CASSWTPYSNQPQHF. Here the CDR3 DNA reads TGCGCCAGCAGTTGGACTCCTTATAGCAATCAGCCCCAGCATTTT.

The chain has TRBV13 and TRBJ2-5, with D tentatively TRBD2 (6 bases). Trimming took 4 bases from V and 1 from J, leaving 10 bases between them. CDR3 size: 14 residues. Germline-derived CDR1 and CDR2 are PRHDT and FYEKMQ (reference sequence). CDR3 in amino acids: CASSSAGTQETQYF. CDR3 in DNA: TGTGCCAGCAGCTCAGCGGGCACCCAAGAGACCCAGTACTTC.

The chain links TRBV28 to TRBJ2-4, with 9 bases lining up with TRBD2. V lost 2 bases and J lost 0; bases outside the gene matches: 8. Germline V gene lookup returns CDR1 MDHEN and CDR2 SYDVKM. The CDR3 totals 18 residues. The DNA for the CDR3 is TGTGCCAGCAGTTTACCTCGCGGGAGGGCCGCAGCCAAAAACATTCAGTACTTC. Residues: CASSLPRGRAAAKNIQYF. The full variable domain, rest sourced from reference TRBV28 and TRBJ2-4, is DVKVTQSSRYLVKRTGEKVFLECVQDMDHENMFWYRQDPGLGLRLIYFSYDVKMKEKGDIPEGYSVSREKKERFSLILESASTNQTSMYLCASSLPRGRAAAKNIQYFGAGTRLSVL.

This clone was found once. The chain carries TRBV7-9 and TRBJ2-1, with TRBD1 matching over 10 bases. The CDR3 extends over 16 amino acids. The junction had 10 bases not matched to a gene; V was cut back by 5 bases and J by 6 bases. Germline V gene sequence: CDR1 SEHNR, CDR2 FQNEAQ (reference sequence). Here the CDR3 DNA reads TGTGCCAGCAGCACCTACCGACAGGGGGCGTCCAATGAGCAGTTCTTC. Amino acids: CASSTYRQGASNEQFF.

The V gene is TRBV11-2, the J gene TRBJ1-6; D remains unclear. V gave up 1 base and J gave up 7 bases, with 14 bases separating them. CDR1 SGHAT and CDR2 FQNNGV come from the germline V gene. The CDR3 loop spans 16 amino acids. CDR3 DNA: TGTGCCAGCAGCTTAGGTGCCAGCCTAGGAAATTCACCCCTCCACTTT. It translates to CASSLGASLGNSPLHF.

The J gene is TRBJ1-1, the V gene TRBV2, with 7 bases lining up with TRBD1. The V gene end was trimmed by 6 bases and the J gene end by 6 bases; junction bases not matched to a gene: 10. This CDR3 region has 14 residues. Germline CDR1 reads SNHLY; CDR2 reads FYNNEI. CDR3 in amino acids: CASRLGEGASEAFF. In DNA form, the CDR3 reads TGTGCCAGCAGACTAGGAGAGGGGGCCTCTGAAGCTTTCTTT.

The rearrangement joins TRBV10-2 to TRBJ2-7; D perhaps matches TRBD1 (6 bases). The germline V gene has CDR1 WSHSY and CDR2 SAAADI. Between the trimmed V and J ends, which lost 5 bases and 4 bases, there was a span of 9 bases. This CDR3 spans 12 amino acids. The CDR3 reads CASSQQGYEQYF. CDR3 DNA sequence: TGCGCCAGCAGTCAACAGGGTTACGAGCAGTACTTC.